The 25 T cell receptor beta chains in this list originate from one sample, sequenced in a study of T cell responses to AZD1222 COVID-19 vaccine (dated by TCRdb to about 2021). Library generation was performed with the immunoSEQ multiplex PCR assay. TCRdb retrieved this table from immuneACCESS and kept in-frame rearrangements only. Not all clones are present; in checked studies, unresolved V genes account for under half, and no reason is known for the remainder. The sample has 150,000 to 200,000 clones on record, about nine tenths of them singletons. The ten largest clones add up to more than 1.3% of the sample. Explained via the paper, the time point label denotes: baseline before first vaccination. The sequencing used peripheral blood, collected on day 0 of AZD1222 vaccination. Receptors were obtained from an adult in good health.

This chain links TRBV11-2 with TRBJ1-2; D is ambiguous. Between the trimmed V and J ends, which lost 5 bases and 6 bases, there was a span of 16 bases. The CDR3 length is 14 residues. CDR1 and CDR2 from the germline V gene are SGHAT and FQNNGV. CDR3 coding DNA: TGTGCCAGCAGCGCACAGCCCCGGGGTGATGGCTACACCTTC. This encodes CASSAQPRGDGYTF.

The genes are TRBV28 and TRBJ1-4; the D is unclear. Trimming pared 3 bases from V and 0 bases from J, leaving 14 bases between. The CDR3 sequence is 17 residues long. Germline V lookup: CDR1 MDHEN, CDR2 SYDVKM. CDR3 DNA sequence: TGTGCCAGCAGTTTTTTTCCGCTGGGAGCAACTAATGAAAAACTGTTTTTT. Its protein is CASSFFPLGATNEKLFF.

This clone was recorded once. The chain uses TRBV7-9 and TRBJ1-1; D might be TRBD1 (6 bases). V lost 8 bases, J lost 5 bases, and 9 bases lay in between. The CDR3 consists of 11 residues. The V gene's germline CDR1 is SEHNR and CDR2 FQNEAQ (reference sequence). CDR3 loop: CASLGGTEAFF. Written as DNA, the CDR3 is TGTGCCAGCTTAGGGGGAACTGAAGCTTTCTTT.

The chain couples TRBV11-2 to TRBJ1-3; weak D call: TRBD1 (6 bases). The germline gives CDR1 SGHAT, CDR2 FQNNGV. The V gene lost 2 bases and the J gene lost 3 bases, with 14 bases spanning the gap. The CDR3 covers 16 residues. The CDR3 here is CASSLSLTGYGNTIYF. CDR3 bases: TGTGCCAGCAGCTTATCCCTTACAGGGTATGGAAACACCATATATTTT.

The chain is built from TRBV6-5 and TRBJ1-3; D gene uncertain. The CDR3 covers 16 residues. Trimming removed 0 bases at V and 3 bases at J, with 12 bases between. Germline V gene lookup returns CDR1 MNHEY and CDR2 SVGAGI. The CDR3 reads CASSYSTATIGNTIYF. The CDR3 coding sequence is TGTGCCAGCAGTTACTCCACTGCCACAATTGGAAACACCATATATTTT.

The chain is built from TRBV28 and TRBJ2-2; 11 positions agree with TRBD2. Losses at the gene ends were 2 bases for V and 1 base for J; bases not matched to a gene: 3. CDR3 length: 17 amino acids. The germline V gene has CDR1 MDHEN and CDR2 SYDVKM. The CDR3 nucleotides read TGTGCCAGCAGTTTACGGCTAGCGGGGGGGAACACCGGGGAGCTGTTTTTT. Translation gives CASSLRLAGGNTGELFF.

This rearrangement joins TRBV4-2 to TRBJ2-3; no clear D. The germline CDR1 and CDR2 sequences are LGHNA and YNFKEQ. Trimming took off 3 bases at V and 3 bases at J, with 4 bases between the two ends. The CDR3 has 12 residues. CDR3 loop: CASSHRTDTQYF. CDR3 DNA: TGTGCCAGCAGCCATAGAACAGATACGCAGTATTTT.

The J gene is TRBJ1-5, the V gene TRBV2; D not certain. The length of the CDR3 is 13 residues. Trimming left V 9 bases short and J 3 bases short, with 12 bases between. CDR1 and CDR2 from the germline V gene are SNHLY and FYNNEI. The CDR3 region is CASERSHNQPQHF. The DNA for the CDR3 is TGTGCCAGTGAACGATCGCACAATCAGCCCCAGCATTTT. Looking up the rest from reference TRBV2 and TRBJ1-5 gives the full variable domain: EPEVTQTPSHQVTQMGQEVILRCVPISNHLYFYWYRQILGQKVEFLVSFYNNEISEKSEIFDDQFSVERPDGSNFTLKIRSTKLEDSAMYFCASERSHNQPQHFGDGTRLSIL.

This CDR3 is CATSRSGGYNEQFF. In DNA form, the CDR3 reads TGTGCCACCAGTCGTAGCGGGGGTTACAATGAGCAGTTCTTC. The rearrangement uses TRBV24-1 and TRBJ2-1, with TRBD2 matching 9 bases. CDR1 and CDR2 (germline): KGHDR, SFDVKD. V gave up 6 bases and J gave up 4 bases; unmatched junction bases: 3. The CDR3 is made up of 14 amino acids.

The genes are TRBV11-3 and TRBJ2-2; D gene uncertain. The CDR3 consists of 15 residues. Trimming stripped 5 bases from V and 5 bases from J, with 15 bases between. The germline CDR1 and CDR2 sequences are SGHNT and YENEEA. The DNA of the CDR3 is TGTGCCAGCAGCCCTCACTTAGGCGGAACCGGGGAGCTGTTTTTT. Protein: CASSPHLGGTGELFF.

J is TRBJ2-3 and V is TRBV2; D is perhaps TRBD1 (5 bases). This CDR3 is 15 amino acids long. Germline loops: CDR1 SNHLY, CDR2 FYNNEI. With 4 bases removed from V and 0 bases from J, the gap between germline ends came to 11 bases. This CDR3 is CASSGQHPSTDTQYF. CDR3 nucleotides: TGTGCCAGCAGTGGACAGCATCCTAGCACAGATACGCAGTATTTT.

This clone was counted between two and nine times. The CDR3 DNA sequence: TGTGCCAGCAGCCAAGATCGAACGGGGCAGTTCTTC. Protein: CASSQDRTGQFF. V usage is TRBV14 and J usage is TRBJ2-1; the D is unclear. The CDR3 loop spans 12 amino acids. Trimming stripped 0 bases from V and 12 bases from J, with 9 bases between. Germline CDR1 reads SGHDN; CDR2 reads FVKESK.

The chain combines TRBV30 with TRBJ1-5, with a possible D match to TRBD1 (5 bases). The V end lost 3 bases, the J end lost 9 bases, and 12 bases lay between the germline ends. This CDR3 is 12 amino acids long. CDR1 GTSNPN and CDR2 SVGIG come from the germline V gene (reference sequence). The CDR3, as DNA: TGTGCCTGGAGCCTAGGGGAAAGGCCCCAGCATTTT. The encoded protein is CAWSLGERPQHF. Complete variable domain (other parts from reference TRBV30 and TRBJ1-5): SQTIHQWPATLVQPVGSPLSLECTVEGTSNPNLYWYRQAAGRGLQLLFYSVGIGQISSEVPQNLSASRPQDRQFILSSKKLLLSDSGFYLCAWSLGERPQHFGDGTRLSIL.

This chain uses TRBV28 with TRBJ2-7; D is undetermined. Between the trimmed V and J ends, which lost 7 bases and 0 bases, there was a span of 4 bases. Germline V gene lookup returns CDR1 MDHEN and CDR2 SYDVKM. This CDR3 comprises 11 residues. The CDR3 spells CASTSSYEQYF. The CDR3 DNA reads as TGTGCCAGCACCTCCTCCTACGAGCAGTACTTC.

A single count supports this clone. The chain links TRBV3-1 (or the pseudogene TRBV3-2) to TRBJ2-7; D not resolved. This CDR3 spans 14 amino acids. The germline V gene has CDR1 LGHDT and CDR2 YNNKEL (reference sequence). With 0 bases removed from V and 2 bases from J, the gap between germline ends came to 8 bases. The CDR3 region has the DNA TGTGCCAGCAGCCAAGAAGGAAGGACCTACGAGCAGTACTTC. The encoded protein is CASSQEGRTYEQYF.

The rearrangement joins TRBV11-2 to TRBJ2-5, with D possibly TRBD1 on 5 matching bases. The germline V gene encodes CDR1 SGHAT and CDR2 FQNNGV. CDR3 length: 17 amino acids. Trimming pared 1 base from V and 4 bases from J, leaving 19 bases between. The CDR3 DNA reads TGTGCCAGCAGCTTAGGTACCGGAGCAGGGTTTGCAGAGACCCAGTACTTC. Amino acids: CASSLGTGAGFAETQYF.

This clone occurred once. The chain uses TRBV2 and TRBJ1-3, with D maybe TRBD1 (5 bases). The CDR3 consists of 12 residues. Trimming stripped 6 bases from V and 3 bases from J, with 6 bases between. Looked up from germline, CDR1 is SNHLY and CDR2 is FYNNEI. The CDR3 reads CASRGGGNTIYF. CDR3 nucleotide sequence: TGTGCCAGCAGGGGGGGTGGAAACACCATATATTTT. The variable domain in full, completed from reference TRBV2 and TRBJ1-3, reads EPEVTQTPSHQVTQMGQEVILRCVPISNHLYFYWYRQILGQKVEFLVSFYNNEISEKSEIFDDQFSVERPDGSNFTLKIRSTKLEDSAMYFCASRGGGNTIYFGEGSWLTVV.

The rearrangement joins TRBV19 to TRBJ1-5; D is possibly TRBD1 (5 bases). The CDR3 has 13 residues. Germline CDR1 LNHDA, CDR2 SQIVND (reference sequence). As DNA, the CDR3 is TGTGCATCCAGGGTGAGTAGCAATCAGCCCCAGCATTTT. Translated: CASRVSSNQPQHF.

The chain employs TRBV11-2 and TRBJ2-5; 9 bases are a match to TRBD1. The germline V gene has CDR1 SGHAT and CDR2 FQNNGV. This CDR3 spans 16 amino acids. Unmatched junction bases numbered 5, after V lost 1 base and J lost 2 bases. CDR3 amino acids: CASSLVGTGKQETQYF. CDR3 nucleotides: TGTGCCAGCAGCTTAGTGGGGACAGGGAAGCAAGAGACCCAGTACTTC.

The CDR3 coding sequence is TGCGCCAGCAGCCAAGAAGGTAGGACCGACTCAGATACGCAGTATTTT. The encoded protein is CASSQEGRTDSDTQYF. This chain connects TRBV4-3 to TRBJ2-3; no definite D call. Trimming left V 0 bases short and J 4 bases short, with 14 bases between. The CDR3 spans 16 residues. Germline assignment: CDR1 LGHNA and CDR2 YSLEER.

This CDR3 reads CATTRSGGTGNTIYF. CDR3 bases: TGTGCCACCACCCGTTCGGGAGGGACCGGAAACACCATATATTTT. This chain joins TRBV15 and TRBJ1-3, with a weak D call TRBD1 (5 bases). This CDR3 contains 15 residues. The germline V and J ends were trimmed by 7 bases and 4 bases, with 17 bases remaining between them. Looked up from germline, CDR1 is LNHNV and CDR2 is YYDKDF (reference sequence).

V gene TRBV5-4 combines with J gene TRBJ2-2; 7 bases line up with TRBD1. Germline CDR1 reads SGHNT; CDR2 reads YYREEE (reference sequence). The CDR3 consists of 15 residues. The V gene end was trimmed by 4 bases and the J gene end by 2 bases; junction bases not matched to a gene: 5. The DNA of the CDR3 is TGTGCCAGCAGCGCAACAGGGGACAACACCGGGGAGCTGTTTTTT. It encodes CASSATGDNTGELFF.

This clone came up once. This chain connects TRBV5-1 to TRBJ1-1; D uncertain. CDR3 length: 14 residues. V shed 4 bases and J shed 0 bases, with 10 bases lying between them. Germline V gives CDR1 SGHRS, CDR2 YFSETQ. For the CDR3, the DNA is TGCGCCAGCAGCGTCACTACTATGAACACTGAAGCTTTCTTT. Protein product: CASSVTTMNTEAFF.

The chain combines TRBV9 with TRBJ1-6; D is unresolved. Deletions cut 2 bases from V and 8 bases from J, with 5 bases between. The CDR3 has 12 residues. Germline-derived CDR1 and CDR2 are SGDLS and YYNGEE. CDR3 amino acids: CASSVRDSPLHF. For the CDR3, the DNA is TGTGCCAGCAGCGTTAGGGATTCACCCCTCCACTTT.

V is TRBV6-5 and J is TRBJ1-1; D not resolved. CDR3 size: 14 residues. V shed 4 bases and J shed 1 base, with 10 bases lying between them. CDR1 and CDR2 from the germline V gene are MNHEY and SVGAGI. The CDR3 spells CASSSDGENTEAFF. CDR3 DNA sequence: TGTGCCAGCAGTTCGGACGGAGAGAACACTGAAGCTTTCTTT.